The clone carrying this T cell receptor beta chain appeared a few times. This record comes from a study of blood T cell repertoires in COVID-19. Whole-study context: Samples of COVID-19 (acute and convalescent) were obtained from the United States, Italy and Spain. The analysed material was cDNA or gDNA that came from T cells, B-cell-depleted T cells, or PBMCs.

Two negative PCRs, clearance, or symptom resolution were required of recovered Cohort 3 donors. In the original workflow: Nucleated cell number was recorded as an estimate derived from reference gene primer amplification. Sequencing used immunoSEQ multiplex PCR; TCRdb keeps in-frame clones, though not all of them. That table furnishes V, J and clone size, whereas the DNA furnished D and trimming. The sample holds approximately 210,000 clones, approximately 84% seen once. V lost 0 bases, J lost 6 bases, and 10 bases lay in between. This CDR3 has 14 residues. From germline, CDR1 is SGHNT and CDR2 YYREEE (reference sequence).

The genes are TRBV5-4 and TRBJ1-3, with D unresolved. The receptor's source is a man aged 35 to 55 who had recovered from COVID-19. The sample consisted of PBMCs or T cells enriched from blood (not recorded which). The CDR3 reads CASSLVGRENTIYF. For the CDR3, the DNA is TGTGCCAGCAGCTTGGTAGGGAGAGAAAACACCATATATTTT.